This paragraph reports one TCR beta chain. Its antigen remains unknown. This entry belongs to a study of cytomegalovirus exposure and HLA in healthy donors. V was shortened by 7 bases and J by 0 bases, with 11 bases between the two germline ends. There are 14 residues in the CDR3. Germline V gene data show CDR1 as MNHNS and CDR2 as SASEGT. 13 Jbeta primers and 60 Vbeta primers were used for the PCR. TCRdb keeps only in-frame clones here, not all; method: immunoSEQ multiplex PCR. Here the sample spans 150,000 to 200,000 clones, roughly 80% being singletons. Nominal health characterized the donors when sampled, though unrecorded immune exposures were likely. Study-level points and caveats: From TCR beta sequences, most subjects' HLA-A and HLA-B alleles were reportedly predicted accurately. V- and J-gene trimming in TCR beta was tied to a missense DCLRE1C variant by an analysis performed later. Among CMV-associated TCR beta chains, most appeared HLA-restricted in a later analysis.

This chain uses TRBV6-1 with TRBJ2-3; no clear D gene. This clonotype was obtained from a man aged 50-59 years in good health and CMV-seropositive. The sequenced sample consisted of PBMCs. This CDR3 is CASKERQSTDTQYF. CDR3 DNA: TGTGCCAGCAAGGAGAGGCAGAGCACAGATACGCAGTATTTT.